Listed below are T cell receptor beta chains from one sample, sequenced in a study of T cells after somatic rescue of genetic block. Generated by immunoSEQ multiplex PCR, the TCRdb table keeps only in-frame clones and is missing some. The table includes approximately 65,000 clones, around 90% detected once. The sample was peripheral blood mononuclear cells (PBMCs). These TCRs come from a man between 40 and 49 years old. Each CDR3 is given with its conserved first and last residue. A D gene is named only where the DNA matches it firmly. Clone size is stated in some rows and not others, as once, few, many or a class when expanded.

j_call | v_call | d_call | cdr3_length | clone_size | cdr3_nt | cdr3_aa
TRBJ2-1 | TRBV7-3 | TRBD2 | 14 | . | TGTGCCAGCAGCCCCAGCGGGGCCATCAATGAGCAGTTCTTC | CASSPSGAINEQFF
TRBJ2-6 | TRBV27 | . | 17 | few | TGTGCCAGCAGTTACGTCGTGGGGCCCCTCGGGGCCAACGTCCTGACTTTC | CASSYVVGPLGANVLTF
TRBJ2-7 | TRBV7-2 | . | 15 | . | TGTGCCAGCAGCTCCGAGGGGGGGCGCATCTACGAGCAGTACTTC | CASSSEGGRIYEQYF
TRBJ2-7 | TRBV6-1 | . | 13 | . | TGTGCCAGCAGTCAGGGGTCCGGCTACGAGCAGTACTTC | CASSQGSGYEQYF
TRBJ2-7 | TRBV7-9 | . | 13 | . | TGTGCCAGCAGCAGACCAGGGGCCTACGAGCAGTACTTC | CASSRPGAYEQYF
TRBJ2-3 | TRBV4-1 | TRBD2 | 15 | once | TGCGCCAGCAGCCAATTAGCGGGAGGGTCAGATACGCAGTATTTT | CASSQLAGGSDTQYF
TRBJ2-3 | TRBV7-2 | . | 12 | . | TGTGCCAGCAGCTTAGAAAGGGGTACGCAGTATTTT | CASSLERGTQYF
TRBJ2-2 | TRBV5-3 | . | 14 | . | TGTGCCAGAAGCTGGGCAGGGGACACCGGGGAGCTGTTTTTT | CARSWAGDTGELFF
TRBJ1-1 | TRBV7-2 | . | 15 | . | TGTGCCAGCAGCTTCGGGCTGGGACGAAACACTGAAGCTTTCTTT | CASSFGLGRNTEAFF
TRBJ2-3 | TRBV10-3 | . | 17 | once | TGTGCCATCAGTGGGGCGAGGGCCCGTGCTAGCACAGATACGCAGTATTTT | CAISGARARASTDTQYF
TRBJ1-5 | TRBV5-1 | . | 13 | once | TGCGCCAGCTCGATCGGAGGCAATCAGCCCCAGCATTTT | CASSIGGNQPQHF
TRBJ2-2 | TRBV4-1 | TRBD1 | 16 | . | TGCGCCAGCAGCCCTACGGACAGGGGATTTTTCGGGGAGCTGTTTTTT | CASSPTDRGFFGELFF
TRBJ1-1 | TRBV5-8 | . | 14 | . | TGTGCCAGCAGCCCCGTGGACGGGGGAGCTGAAGCTTTCTTT | CASSPVDGGAEAFF
TRBJ2-5 | TRBV18 | . | 14 | once | TGTGCCAGCTCACCACCGGACAGTCCGGAGACCCAGTACTTC | CASSPPDSPETQYF
TRBJ2-5 | TRBV19 | . | 16 | . | TGTGCCAGTAGTATAGATCAACCGGCAGGGTTTGAGACCCAGTACTTC | CASSIDQPAGFETQYF
TRBJ2-5 | TRBV7-2 | . | 15 | once | TGTGCCAGCAGCTTAAGGGCTAGCGACCAAGAGACCCAGTACTTC | CASSLRASDQETQYF
TRBJ1-2 | TRBV5-1 | . | 16 | . | TGCGCCAGCAGCTTGGTCTTAGCACAGGGAAACTATGGCTACACCTTC | CASSLVLAQGNYGYTF
TRBJ2-7 | TRBV19 | TRBD1 | 13 | once | TGTGCCAGTAGTGAGGACAGGGGGTACGAGCAGTACTTC | CASSEDRGYEQYF
TRBJ2-7 | TRBV27 | . | 13 | . | TGTGCCAGCAGCCCCGGGCTTTTATACGAGCAGTACTTC | CASSPGLLYEQYF
TRBJ2-3 | TRBV28 | . | 14 | . | TGTGCCAGCAGTTTCTCAAGCGTGGCAGATACGCAGTATTTT | CASSFSSVADTQYF
TRBJ2-7 | TRBV4-3 | . | 16 | . | TGCGCCAGCAGCCAAGTCGCTTTGCGAGACTCCTACGAGCAGTACTTC | CASSQVALRDSYEQYF
TRBJ2-5 | TRBV2 | TRBD1 | 14 | . | TGTGCCAGCAGGACGACAGGGTTTCGGGAGACCCAGTACTTC | CASRTTGFRETQYF
TRBJ1-6 | TRBV7-6 | . | 15 | . | TGTGCCAGCAGCTTAGTCCAGGGGACTTGGTCACCCCTCCACTTT | CASSLVQGTWSPLHF
TRBJ2-7 | TRBV2 | TRBD2 | 12 | . | TGTGCCAGCAGTGTTCTAGCGGGTGACAGGTACTTC | CASSVLAGDRYF
TRBJ2-5 | TRBV5-8 | TRBD2 | 16 | . | TGTGCCAGCAGCTTGGTGGGAGCGGGGAACCAAGAGACCCAGTACTTC | CASSLVGAGNQETQYF
TRBJ2-7 | TRBV11-2 | . | 13 | few | TGTGCCAGCAGCCTGCAGAGCTCCTACGAGCAGTACTTC | CASSLQSSYEQYF
TRBJ1-5 | TRBV10-2 | . | 14 | . | TGCGCCAGCACCGGACAGATTAGCAATCAGCCCCAGCATTTT | CASTGQISNQPQHF
TRBJ2-1 | TRBV7-6 | TRBD2 | 17 | . | TGTGCCAGCAGCTTACCCCGACTAGCGAGTATTTGGAATGAGCAGTTCTTC | CASSLPRLASIWNEQFF
TRBJ2-1 | TRBV6-6 | TRBD2 | 14 | . | TGTGCCAGCAGTCGGACTAGCGACAACAATGAGCAGTTCTTC | CASSRTSDNNEQFF
TRBJ2-2 | TRBV9 | . | 14 | . | TGTGCCAGCAGCTGGGGACAGAACACCGGGGAGCTGTTTTTT | CASSWGQNTGELFF
TRBJ1-4 | TRBV4-3 | . | 14 | . | TGCGCCAGCAGCCGTGGGGTCTTGCAGGAAAAACTGTTTTTT | CASSRGVLQEKLFF
TRBJ1-5 | TRBV4-1 | TRBD1 | 16 | . | TGCGCCAGCAGCCAAGATTACAGGGGAGGCAATCAGCCCCAGCATTTT | CASSQDYRGGNQPQHF
TRBJ2-1 | TRBV18 | TRBD1 | 16 | . | TGTGCCAGCTCACCGATCGGACAGGGGAACTTCAATGAGCAGTTCTTC | CASSPIGQGNFNEQFF
TRBJ2-3 | TRBV13 | TRBD2 | 17 | . | TGTGCCAGCAGCTTAGAGGCGGGGGGGCCGGGGACAGATACGCAGTATTTT | CASSLEAGGPGTDTQYF
TRBJ2-5 | TRBV2 | . | 14 | . | TGTGCCAGCAGTGTATCCGGGCCGGGAGAGACCCAGTACTTC | CASSVSGPGETQYF
TRBJ2-5 | TRBV19 | . | 15 | once | TGTGCCAGTAGTATAGATGCGGGGCCGGGAGAGACCCAGTACTTC | CASSIDAGPGETQYF
TRBJ1-6 | TRBV2 | . | 14 | . | TGTGCCAGCAGTGAGGTTCTTGGGAATTCACCCCTCCACTTT | CASSEVLGNSPLHF
TRBJ2-2 | TRBV5-5 | TRBD2 | 19 | . | TGTGCCAGCAGTTGGCTAGGACTAGCGGGGGGCTCGAACACCGGGGAGCTGTTTTTT | CASSWLGLAGGSNTGELFF
TRBJ2-3 | TRBV11-3 | TRBD1 | 18 | once | TGTGCCAGCAGCTTGGGGACCCCAGACAGGGTGTTGACAGATACGCAGTATTTT | CASSLGTPDRVLTDTQYF
TRBJ2-2 | TRBV6-1 | . | 11 | . | TGTGCCAGCAGGGGGGGCGGGGAGCTGTTTTTT | CASRGGGELFF
TRBJ2-1 | TRBV15 | TRBD2 | 14 | . | TGTGCCACCAGCAGCGGGGGGACTTACAATGAGCAGTTCTTC | CATSSGGTYNEQFF
TRBJ2-1 | TRBV5-8 | TRBD2 | 19 | . | TGTGCCAGCAGCTGGGCCCGGGCCCTAACTAGCGGGAGTGGCAATGAGCAGTTCTTC | CASSWARALTSGSGNEQFF